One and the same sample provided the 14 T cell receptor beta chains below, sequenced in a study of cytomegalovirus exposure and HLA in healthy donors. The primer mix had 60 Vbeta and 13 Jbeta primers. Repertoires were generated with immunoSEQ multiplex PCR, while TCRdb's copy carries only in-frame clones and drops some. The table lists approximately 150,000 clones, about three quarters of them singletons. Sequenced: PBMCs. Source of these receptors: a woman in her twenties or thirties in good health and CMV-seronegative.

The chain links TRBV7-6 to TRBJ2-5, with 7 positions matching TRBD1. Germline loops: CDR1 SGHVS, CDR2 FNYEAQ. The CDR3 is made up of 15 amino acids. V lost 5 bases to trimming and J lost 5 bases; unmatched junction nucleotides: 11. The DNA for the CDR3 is TGTGCCAGCAGCCCGGAGACAGGGATTGGCGAGACCCAGTACTTC. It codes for CASSPETGIGETQYF.

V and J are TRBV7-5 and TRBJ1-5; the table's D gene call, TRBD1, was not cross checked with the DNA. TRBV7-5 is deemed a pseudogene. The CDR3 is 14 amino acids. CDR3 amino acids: CARSPQMSNQPQHF. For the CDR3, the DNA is TGTGCCAGAAGCCCTCAGATGAGCAATCAGCCCCAGCATTTT.

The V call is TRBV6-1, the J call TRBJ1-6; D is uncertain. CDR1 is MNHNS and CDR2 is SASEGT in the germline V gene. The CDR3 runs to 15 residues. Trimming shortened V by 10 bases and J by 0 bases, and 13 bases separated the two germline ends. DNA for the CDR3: TGTGCCACCACCCCATCGAGCTCCTATAATTCACCCCTCCACTTT. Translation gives CATTPSSSYNSPLHF.

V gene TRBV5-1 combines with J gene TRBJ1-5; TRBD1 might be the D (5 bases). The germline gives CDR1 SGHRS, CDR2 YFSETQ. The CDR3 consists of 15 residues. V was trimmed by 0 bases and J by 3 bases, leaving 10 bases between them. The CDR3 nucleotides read TGCGCCAGCAGCTTGGTAGGGGCTGACAATCAGCCCCAGCATTTT. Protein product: CASSLVGADNQPQHF.

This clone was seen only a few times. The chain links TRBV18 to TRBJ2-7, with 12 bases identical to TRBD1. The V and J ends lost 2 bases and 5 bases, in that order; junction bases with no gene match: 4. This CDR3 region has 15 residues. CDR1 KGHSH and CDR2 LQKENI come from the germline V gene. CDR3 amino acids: CASSPTGTGGNEQYF. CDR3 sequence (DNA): TGTGCCAGCTCACCAACAGGGACAGGGGGCAACGAGCAGTACTTC.

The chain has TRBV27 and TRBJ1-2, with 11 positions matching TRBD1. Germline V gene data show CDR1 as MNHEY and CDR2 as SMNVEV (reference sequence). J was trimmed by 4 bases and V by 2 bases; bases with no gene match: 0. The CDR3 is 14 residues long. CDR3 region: CASSLGTGGYGYTF. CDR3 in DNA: TGTGCCAGCAGTTTAGGGACAGGGGGCTATGGCTACACCTTC.

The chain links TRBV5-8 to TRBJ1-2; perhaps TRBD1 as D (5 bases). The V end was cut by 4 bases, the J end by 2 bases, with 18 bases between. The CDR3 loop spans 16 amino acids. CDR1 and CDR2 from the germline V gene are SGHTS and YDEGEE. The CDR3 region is CASSLRWGAGNYGYTF. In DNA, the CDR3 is TGTGCCAGCAGCCTGCGGTGGGGCGCAGGGAACTATGGCTACACCTTC.

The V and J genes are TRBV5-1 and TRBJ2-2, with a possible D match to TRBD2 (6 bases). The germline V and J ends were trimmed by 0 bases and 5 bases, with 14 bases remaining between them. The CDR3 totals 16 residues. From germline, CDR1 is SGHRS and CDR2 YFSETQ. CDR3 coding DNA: TGCGCCAGCAGCTTGGCGCCGACTAGTTTGACCGGGGAGCTGTTTTTT. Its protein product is CASSLAPTSLTGELFF.

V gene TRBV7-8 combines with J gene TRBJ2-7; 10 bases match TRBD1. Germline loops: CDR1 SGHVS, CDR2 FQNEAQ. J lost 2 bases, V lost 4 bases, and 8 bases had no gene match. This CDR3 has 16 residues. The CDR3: CASSYGTGTGAYEQYF. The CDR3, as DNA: TGTGCCAGCAGCTACGGAACCGGGACAGGGGCCTACGAGCAGTACTTC.

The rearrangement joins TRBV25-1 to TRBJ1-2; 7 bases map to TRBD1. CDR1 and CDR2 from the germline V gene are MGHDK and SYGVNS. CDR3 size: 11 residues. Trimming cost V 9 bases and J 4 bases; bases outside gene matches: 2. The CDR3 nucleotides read TGTGCCAGTCAGGGGGGCTATGGCTACACCTTC. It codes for CASQGGYGYTF.

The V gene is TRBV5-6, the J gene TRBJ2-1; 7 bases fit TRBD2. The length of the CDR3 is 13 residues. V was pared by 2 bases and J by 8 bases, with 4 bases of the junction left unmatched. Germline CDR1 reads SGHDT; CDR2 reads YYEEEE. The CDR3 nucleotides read TGTGCCAGCAGCTTACGGGGAGGGGATGAGCAGTTCTTC. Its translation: CASSLRGGDEQFF.

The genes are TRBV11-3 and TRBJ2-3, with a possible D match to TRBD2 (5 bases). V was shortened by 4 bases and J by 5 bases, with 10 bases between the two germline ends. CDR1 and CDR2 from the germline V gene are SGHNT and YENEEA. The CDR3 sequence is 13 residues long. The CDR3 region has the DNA TGTGCCAGCAGCTCCCTCGGGAAAGATACGCAGTATTTT. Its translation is CASSSLGKDTQYF.

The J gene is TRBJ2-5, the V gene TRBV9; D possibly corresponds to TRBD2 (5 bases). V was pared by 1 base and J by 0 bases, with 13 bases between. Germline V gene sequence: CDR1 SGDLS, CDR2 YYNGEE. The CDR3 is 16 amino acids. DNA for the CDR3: TGTGCCAGCAGCGTATCGGACTTTCCGTACCAAGAGACCCAGTACTTC. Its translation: CASSVSDFPYQETQYF.

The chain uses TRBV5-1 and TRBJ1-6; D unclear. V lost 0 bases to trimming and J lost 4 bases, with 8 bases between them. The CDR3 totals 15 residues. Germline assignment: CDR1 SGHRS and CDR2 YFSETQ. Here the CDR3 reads CASSLAGGYNSPLHF. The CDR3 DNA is TGCGCCAGCAGCTTGGCCGGCGGATATAATTCACCCCTCCACTTT.